The subject of this entry is one TCR beta chain. In the original analysis: Reference gene primer amplification gave nucleated cell count estimates. Repertoires were generated with immunoSEQ multiplex PCR, while TCRdb's copy carries only in-frame clones and drops some. For V, J and clone size, that table is used; D and trimming come from the DNA. The table has under 95,000 clones, around 90% seen once. The CDR3 totals 16 residues. Unmatched junction bases numbered 7, after V lost 0 bases and J lost 4 bases. Germline CDR1 and CDR2: MNHEY and SVGAGI. The data stem from a study of blood T cell repertoires in COVID-19. In the study overall: The samples span acute and convalescent COVID-19 from the United States, Italy and Spain.

This chain links TRBV6-5 with TRBJ1-1, with 8 nucleotides matching TRBD1. Sequenced: peripheral blood. The TCR was taken from a man aged 35-49 years with acute or convalescent COVID-19. This CDR3 reads CASSYSAQGAVTEAFF. CDR3 DNA sequence: TGTGCCAGCAGTTACTCGGCGCAGGGGGCGGTCACTGAAGCTTTCTTT.